In this sample, the clone carrying this T cell receptor (beta chain) turned up many times. Its target is unknown. Patients with ophthalmopathy all had a Clinical Activity Score of at least 3, a NOSPECS grade of at least 4 and duration under 3 months. The authors took PBMCs from roughly 9.3 ml fresh peripheral blood. The data derive from a study of T cells in Graves' hyperthyroidism and ophthalmopathy. Overall study results and limits: Ophthalmopathy, as predicted by the model, came a median roughly 6.5 months after the prediction. Within blood appeared most thyroid clonotypes that had expanded above 0.001.

TCR beta CDR3 regions were amplified from RNA transcripts. TCR CDR3 regions were first amplified by RT-PCR with HTBI primers. TCRdb itself ran the multiplex PCR reads through MiXCR, one entry per CDR3 protein. The repertoire holds about 640,000 distinct CDR3 sequences, with more than 14% as singletons. The CDR3 is 18 residues long. The V end was cut by 3 bases, the J end by 0 bases, with 15 bases between. The source material was blood. The chain employs TRBV12-3 or TRBV12-4 and TRBJ2-6; D remains ambiguous. The origin of this receptor is a woman aged 45-59 years with Graves' ophthalmopathy. The CDR3 coding sequence is TGTGCCAGCAGTTTCTGGGCACCCTCCACCTCTGGGGCCAACGTCCTGACTTTC. It specifies CASSFWAPSTSGANVLTF.